Shown below are 21 T cell receptor beta chains from a single sample sequenced in a study of beta chain features in type 1 diabetes. The sequenced template was cDNA made from the entire isolated RNA. Some clones are missing from TCRdb's copy, which holds only in-frame ones; the method was immunoSEQ multiplex PCR. The top ten clones hold 0.044% of a sample with 350,000 or so clones, 20% of them seen once. Sequenced sample: naive CD4+ T cells from blood. The receptors come from a woman younger than 30 in good health.

This clone was observed a handful of times. CDR3 loop: CASSTDRDHEQYF. CDR3 DNA: TGTGCCAGCAGCACAGACAGGGACCACGAGCAGTACTTC. The genes are TRBV5-4 and TRBJ2-7; TRBD1 matches at 7 bases. This CDR3 comprises 13 residues. Germline V gene sequence: CDR1 SGHNT, CDR2 YYREEE (reference sequence). V lost 4 bases, J lost 5 bases, and 6 bases stayed unmatched.

This clone appeared a few times. The V and J genes are TRBV7-9 and TRBJ2-1, with 10 bases fitting TRBD1. The ends lost 5 bases at V and 4 bases at J; junction bases unmatched: 11. Germline V lookup: CDR1 SEHNR, CDR2 FQNEAQ (reference sequence). This CDR3 has 17 amino acids. Here the CDR3 reads CASSEPGQGIGYNEQFF. Here the CDR3 DNA reads TGTGCCAGCAGCGAACCGGGACAGGGGATTGGGTACAATGAGCAGTTCTTC.

The chain carries TRBV7-6 and TRBJ2-1; TRBD2 aligns across 14 bases. J lost 3 bases, V lost 1 base, and 5 bases had no gene match. Germline V gene lookup returns CDR1 SGHVS and CDR2 FNYEAQ. The CDR3 covers 18 residues. The CDR3 loop is CASSLGGTSGGFYNEQFF. As DNA, the CDR3 is TGTGCCAGCAGCTTAGGGGGGACTAGCGGGGGTTTCTACAATGAGCAGTTCTTC. Full variable domain (rest looked up from reference TRBV7-6 and TRBJ2-1): GAGVSQSPRYKVTKRGQDVALRCDPISGHVSLYWYRQALGQGPEFLTYFNYEAQQDKSGLPNDRFSAERPEGSISTLTIQRTEQRDSAMYRCASSLGGTSGGFYNEQFFGPGTRLTVL.

V usage is TRBV30 and J usage is TRBJ1-4; 7 positions agree with TRBD1. Germline CDR1 GTSNPN, CDR2 SVGIG (reference sequence). This CDR3 comprises 15 residues. V was pared by 0 bases and J by 7 bases, with 8 bases of the junction left unmatched. The CDR3 DNA is TGTGCCTGGAGTGTACGACAGGGCAATCGTGAAAAACTGTTTTTT. It encodes CAWSVRQGNREKLFF.

This clone was counted only a few times. V usage is TRBV27 and J usage is TRBJ2-2, with unresolved D. Germline V gene sequence: CDR1 MNHEY, CDR2 SMNVEV (reference sequence). The CDR3 is 12 amino acids. V was shortened by 5 bases and J by 3 bases, with 4 bases between the two germline ends. For the CDR3, the DNA is TGTGCCAGCAGTCAATACACCGGGGAGCTGTTTTTT. This gives the protein CASSQYTGELFF.

This clone was seen a few times. The chain is built from TRBV5-4 and TRBJ2-7; perhaps TRBD2 as D (6 bases). V was cut by 9 bases and J by 6 bases, with 25 bases left in between. The germline V gene encodes CDR1 SGHNT and CDR2 YYREEE (reference sequence). This CDR3 region has 15 residues. CDR3 DNA sequence: TGTGCCACCCATGGGGGTGCGTTCCAGGGAGGCGAGCAGTACTTC. Translated, it gives CATHGGAFQGGEQYF. The variable domain in full, completed from reference TRBV5-4 and TRBJ2-7, reads ETGVTQSPTHLIKTRGQQVTLRCSSQSGHNTVSWYQQALGQGPQFIFQYYREEENGRGNFPPRFSGLQFPNYSSELNVNALELDDSALYLCATHGGAFQGGEQYFGPGTRLTVT.

This clone has a handful of counts. V and J are TRBV7-2 and TRBJ1-1, with D maybe TRBD1 (5 bases). Germline V CDR1 and CDR2: SGHTA, FQGNSA. The V gene lost 7 bases and the J gene lost 0 bases, with 9 bases spanning the gap. The length of the CDR3 is 13 residues. CDR3 nucleotides: TGTGCCAGCACAAGGGGAATGAACACTGAAGCTTTCTTT. It yields the protein CASTRGMNTEAFF.

The gene calls are TRBV30 and TRBJ2-7; 8 nucleotides align to TRBD1. Germline trimming cut 8 bases from V and 5 bases from J; bases unmatched to any gene: 5. This CDR3 has 11 amino acids. Germline V gene lookup returns CDR1 GTSNPN and CDR2 SVGIG (reference sequence). The CDR3 protein is CARRGPNEQYF. The CDR3, as DNA: TGTGCCCGCAGGGGGCCCAACGAGCAGTACTTC.

J is TRBJ2-7 and V is TRBV19, with 9 bases fitting TRBD1. The CDR3 has 14 amino acids. V lost 6 bases, J lost 2 bases, and 5 bases stayed unmatched. The germline CDR1 and CDR2 sequences are LNHDA and SQIVND (reference sequence). CDR3 sequence reads: CASSPGTGTYEQYF. CDR3 sequence (DNA): TGTGCCAGTAGCCCCGGGACAGGGACCTACGAGCAGTACTTC.

The chain couples TRBV5-6 to TRBJ2-1; D not certain. This CDR3 is 13 amino acids long. The germline V gene has CDR1 SGHDT and CDR2 YYEEEE. V lost 0 bases and J lost 11, with 12 bases in between. The CDR3 coding sequence is TGTGCCAGCAGCTTGGGGAAGCCAGGCCAGCAGTTCTTC. This gives the protein CASSLGKPGQQFF.

The rearrangement links TRBV6-1 to TRBJ1-1; D ambiguous. The V gene's germline CDR1 is MNHNS and CDR2 SASEGT. This CDR3 is built from 13 residues. Trimming took off 1 base at V and 4 bases at J, with 7 bases between the two ends. For the CDR3, the DNA is TGTGCCAGCAGTGAAGTGTCAGTCACTGAAGCTTTCTTT. This sequence encodes CASSEVSVTEAFF.

In its sample, this clone was seen a few times. The chain has TRBV7-2 and TRBJ2-7, with 10 positions matching TRBD2. Germline CDR1 SGHTA, CDR2 FQGNSA. The CDR3 runs to 15 residues. Trimming at V came to 0 bases and at J to 3 bases, leaving 2 bases not matched to a gene. This CDR3 is CASSLALAGDYEQYF. CDR3 nucleotides: TGTGCCAGCAGCTTAGCGCTAGCGGGGGACTACGAGCAGTACTTC.

This clone was detected only a few times. V usage is TRBV4-2 and J usage is TRBJ2-6; 9 bases are a match to TRBD2. This CDR3 is 20 amino acids long. After removal of 3 bases from V and 0 bases from J, the junction contained 12 bases not matched to a gene. Germline lookup yields CDR1 LGHNA and CDR2 YNFKEQ. CDR3 sequence (DNA): TGTGCCAGCAGCCAGCGCCGGACTAGCGCGACGATCTCTGGGGCCAACGTCCTGACTTTC. Translation: CASSQRRTSATISGANVLTF.

In its sample, this clone was seen a few times. J is TRBJ1-1 and V is TRBV5-1; 8 nucleotides agree with TRBD1. Unmatched junction bases numbered 7, after V lost 3 bases and J lost 6 bases. Germline CDR1 is SGHRS and CDR2 is YFSETQ. The CDR3 is 14 amino acids. The CDR3 spells CASSSQGGTPEAFF. In DNA form, the CDR3 reads TGCGCCAGCAGCTCACAGGGGGGTACCCCTGAAGCTTTCTTT.

The chain is built from TRBV7-2 and TRBJ1-2, with 7 nucleotides matching TRBD1. The V segment lost 6 bases and the J segment 6 bases; nucleotides outside the gene matches: 16. The CDR3 loop spans 16 amino acids. CDR1 and CDR2 (germline): SGHTA, FQGNSA. CDR3 residues: CASSLAGGRGRDGYTF. CDR3 bases: TGTGCCAGCAGTTTGGCAGGGGGACGGGGGCGAGATGGCTACACCTTC.

This clone was picked up a small number of times. The chain joins TRBV29-1 to TRBJ1-1, with TRBD1 matching over 9 bases. In germline, CDR1 is SQVTM, CDR2 ANQGSEA. This CDR3 is 15 amino acids long. The J segment lost 4 bases and the V segment lost 2 bases, leaving 8 bases of the junction unmatched. Here the CDR3 reads CSVEPGTGSGTEAFF. The CDR3 DNA reads as TGCAGCGTTGAACCAGGGACAGGGTCAGGCACTGAAGCTTTCTTT.

This rearrangement joins TRBV9 to TRBJ1-5, with D possibly matching TRBD1 (5 bases). This CDR3 comprises 15 residues. Looked up from germline, CDR1 is SGDLS and CDR2 is YYNGEE. V gave up 0 bases and J gave up 6 bases, with 13 bases separating them. The CDR3 spells CASSVDQGIGQPQHF. The CDR3 DNA reads TGTGCCAGCAGCGTAGACCAGGGAATCGGTCAGCCCCAGCATTTT.

This chain joins TRBV5-4 and TRBJ2-5; 9 bases fit TRBD1. V lost 3 bases, J lost 5 bases, and 8 bases stayed unmatched. The CDR3 sequence is 15 residues long. Germline V lookup: CDR1 SGHNT, CDR2 YYREEE (reference sequence). DNA of the CDR3: TGTGCCAGCAGCTGGCGACAGGGGGTCGCGGAGACCCAGTACTTC. It yields the protein CASSWRQGVAETQYF. The variable domain in full, completed from reference TRBV5-4 and TRBJ2-5, reads ETGVTQSPTHLIKTRGQQVTLRCSSQSGHNTVSWYQQALGQGPQFIFQYYREEENGRGNFPPRFSGLQFPNYSSELNVNALELDDSALYLCASSWRQGVAETQYFGPGTRLLVL.

This clone turned up a few times. The chain links TRBV7-6 to TRBJ1-5; D not certain. With 6 bases removed from V and 1 base from J, the gap between germline ends came to 19 bases. The CDR3 contains 17 residues. The V gene's germline CDR1 is SGHVS and CDR2 FNYEAQ. The CDR3 DNA reads TGTGCCAGCAGTGAGCGGGGTGACGGCATAAGCAATCAGCCCCAGCATTTT. Translation: CASSERGDGISNQPQHF. The full variable domain, with the rest looked up from reference TRBV7-6 and TRBJ1-5, is GAGVSQSPRYKVTKRGQDVALRCDPISGHVSLYWYRQALGQGPEFLTYFNYEAQQDKSGLPNDRFSAERPEGSISTLTIQRTEQRDSAMYRCASSERGDGISNQPQHFGDGTRLSIL.

There are a few counts of this clone. This chain joins TRBV11-2 and TRBJ2-3; 8 nucleotides line up with TRBD1. Losses at the gene ends were 2 bases for V and 2 bases for J; bases not matched to a gene: 9. This CDR3 has 17 amino acids. CDR1 is SGHAT and CDR2 is FQNNGV in the germline V gene. For the CDR3, the DNA is TGTGCCAGCAGCTTACCCGCAGGGGGCCCCTCCACAGATACGCAGTATTTT. As protein: CASSLPAGGPSTDTQYF.

This clone was detected only a few times. V usage is TRBV29-1 and J usage is TRBJ2-3, with D possibly TRBD1 on 5 matching bases. CDR1 is SQVTM and CDR2 is ANQGSEA in the germline V gene. The CDR3 runs 15 residues. The germline V and J ends were trimmed by 2 bases and 7 bases, with 19 bases remaining between them. The chain's CDR3 is CSVEWTQGEGYTQYF. CDR3 coding DNA: TGCAGCGTTGAATGGACGCAGGGTGAAGGTTATACGCAGTATTTT.